These 16 T cell receptor beta chains were sequenced from one sample in a study of blood T cell repertoires in COVID-19. Sequencing used immunoSEQ multiplex PCR; TCRdb keeps in-frame clones, though not all of them. This table has 60,000 to 80,000 clones, more than 70% appearing once. The sequenced sample consisted of peripheral blood. The source of these receptors is a man in his fifties or sixties with active COVID-19.

This chain joins TRBV5-4 and TRBJ1-6; D is undetermined. V shed 3 bases and J shed 0 bases, with 4 bases lying between them. CDR3 length: 14 amino acids. Per germline, CDR1 SGHNT and CDR2 YYREEE (reference sequence). In DNA form, the CDR3 reads TGTGCCAGCAGCTACAGCTCCTATAATTCACCCCTCCACTTT. Its protein is CASSYSSYNSPLHF.

This chain links TRBV12-3 or TRBV12-4 with TRBJ2-3; D is unresolved. Trimming left V 8 bases short and J 4 bases short, with 13 bases between. CDR3 size: 13 residues. The CDR3 DNA sequence: TGTGCCAGCGGCGGAGAGACTGCAGATACGCAGTATTTT. It translates to CASGGETADTQYF.

The gene calls are TRBV4-1 and TRBJ2-3; 10 bases line up with TRBD2. Trimming took 2 bases from V and 6 from J; bases not matched to a gene: 11. The CDR3 runs to 17 residues. Germline V CDR1 and CDR2: MGHRA, YSYEKL. The CDR3: CASSQWGTSGIFDTQYF. The DNA for the CDR3 is TGCGCCAGCAGCCAATGGGGCACTAGCGGGATTTTCGATACGCAGTATTTT.

V gene TRBV6-5 combines with J gene TRBJ2-7, with TRBD2 matching over 14 bases. V lost 7 bases and J lost 0; bases outside the gene matches: 2. This CDR3 contains 15 residues. Germline-derived CDR1 and CDR2 are MNHEY and SVGAGI. The chain's CDR3 is CASIGLAGGSYEQYF. The CDR3 region has the DNA TGTGCCAGCATCGGACTAGCGGGGGGCTCCTACGAGCAGTACTTC.

This clone showed up just once. The chain is built from TRBV7-9 and TRBJ2-3; 7 bases fit TRBD1. The CDR3 contains 16 residues. CDR1 and CDR2 (germline): SEHNR, FQNEAQ (reference sequence). V was pared by 3 bases and J by 2 bases, with 8 bases of the junction left unmatched. The CDR3 coding sequence is TGTGCCAGCAGCTTTCACTCGACAGGGATCACAGATACGCAGTATTTT. It yields the protein CASSFHSTGITDTQYF.

This sequence joins TRBV5-1 and TRBJ2-1; 10 positions agree with TRBD1. CDR3 size: 17 residues. CDR1 and CDR2 (germline): SGHRS, YFSETQ. V lost 4 bases to trimming and J lost 4 bases; unmatched junction nucleotides: 11. CDR3 sequence reads: CASSVGTGALVYNEQFF. The CDR3 region has the DNA TGCGCCAGCAGCGTGGGGACAGGGGCCCTTGTGTACAATGAGCAGTTCTTC.

The chain employs TRBV7-2 and TRBJ1-5; D remains unclear. CDR1 and CDR2 (germline): SGHTA, FQGNSA. V was cut by 3 bases and J by 5 bases, with 11 bases left in between. This CDR3 is 14 amino acids long. The CDR3 nucleotides read TGTGCCAGCAGCTTCTCGCACAGTTATCAGCCCCAGCATTTT. This translates into CASSFSHSYQPQHF. Complete variable domain (other parts from reference TRBV7-2 and TRBJ1-5): GAGVSQSPSNKVTEKGKDVELRCDPISGHTALYWYRQSLGQGLEFLIYFQGNSAPDKSGLPSDRFSAERTGGSVSTLTIQRTQQEDSAVYLCASSFSHSYQPQHFGDGTRLSIL.

V gene TRBV7-2 combines with J gene TRBJ1-2; D perhaps matches TRBD1 (5 bases). This CDR3 is built from 14 residues. Germline values: CDR1 SGHTA, CDR2 FQGNSA. V was cut by 5 bases and J by 3 bases, with 13 bases left in between. DNA for the CDR3: TGTGCCAGCAGCCTACGACAGACACACTATGGCTACACCTTC. It yields the protein CASSLRQTHYGYTF.

The gene calls are TRBV18 and TRBJ2-6; TRBD2 matches 7 bases. V lost 6 bases to trimming and J lost 2 bases; unmatched junction nucleotides: 4. This CDR3 is built from 15 residues. Germline V gene sequence: CDR1 KGHSH, CDR2 LQKENI. This chain's CDR3 is CASSHGGAGANVLTF. CDR3 nucleotides: TGTGCCAGCTCCCATGGGGGGGCTGGGGCCAACGTCCTGACTTTC.

The V and J genes are TRBV3-1 (or the pseudogene TRBV3-2) and TRBJ2-5, with a weak D call TRBD1 (6 bases). CDR1 and CDR2 from the germline V gene are LGHDT and YNNKEL (reference sequence). The CDR3 covers 15 residues. Trimming left V 2 bases short and J 0 bases short, with 10 bases between. CDR3 sequence (DNA): TGTGCCAGCAGCCAAACGAGGGGGTACCAAGAGACCCAGTACTTC. Protein: CASSQTRGYQETQYF.

This clone turned up a few times. The chain has TRBV6-6 and TRBJ1-2, with TRBD1 identical over 8 bases. The CDR3 is made up of 15 amino acids. Losses at the gene ends were 5 bases for V and 7 bases for J; bases not matched to a gene: 12. The germline V gene has CDR1 MNHNY and CDR2 SVGAGI (reference sequence). Written as DNA, the CDR3 is TGTGCCAGCAGTCCATGGGACAGGCTGCAGCGTGGCTACACCTTC. Translating it yields CASSPWDRLQRGYTF.

The rearrangement joins TRBV18 to TRBJ2-7, with D perhaps TRBD2 (5 bases). Per germline, CDR1 KGHSH and CDR2 LQKENI. The CDR3 contains 15 residues. V lost 2 bases, J lost 2 bases, and 13 bases lay in between. The CDR3 bases are TGTGCCAGCTCACCAGCTAGCCGAACAGCCTACGAGCAGTACTTC. This gives the protein CASSPASRTAYEQYF.

The rearrangement uses TRBV3-1 (or the pseudogene TRBV3-2) and TRBJ2-1, with D possibly being TRBD2 (6 bases). This CDR3 contains 13 residues. The germline gives CDR1 LGHDT, CDR2 YNNKEL (reference sequence). Trimming took off 5 bases at V and 7 bases at J, with 12 bases between the two ends. The CDR3 is CASSLGLENEQFF. The CDR3 bases are TGTGCCAGCAGCTTGGGACTGGAGAATGAGCAGTTCTTC.

The CDR3 loop reads CASSQVLAGALNSEQYF. In nucleotides, the CDR3 is TGTGCCAGCAGCCAAGTTCTAGCGGGGGCCCTTAACTCCGAGCAGTACTTC. V is TRBV4-2 and J is TRBJ2-7; 10 nucleotides match TRBD2. The germline gives CDR1 LGHNA, CDR2 YNFKEQ. V shed 1 base, J shed 6 bases, and the junction held 12 bases outside the gene matches. The CDR3 is made up of 17 amino acids.

The V call is TRBV18, the J call TRBJ2-2, with D maybe TRBD2 (6 bases). Trimming took 0 bases from V and 7 from J, leaving 27 bases between them. The CDR3 extends over 20 amino acids. Germline V CDR1 and CDR2: KGHSH, LQKENI. Here the CDR3 reads CASSPPLPGTPFWLNGELFF. CDR3 bases: TGTGCCAGCTCACCACCTCTCCCCGGGACTCCTTTTTGGTTGAACGGGGAGCTGTTTTTT.

V and J are TRBV6-6 and TRBJ2-3; possibly TRBD1 for D (5 bases). V was trimmed by 8 bases and J by 7 bases, leaving 19 bases between them. CDR1 is MNHNY, CDR2 SVGAGI, per germline (reference sequence). This CDR3 has 14 amino acids. CDR3 coding DNA: TGTGCCAGCTCGGCAGGGTCGCCGCCAAATACGCAGTATTTT. It codes for CASSAGSPPNTQYF.